This T cell receptor beta chain was documented in a study of tumor-infiltrating lymphocytes in localized non-small cell lung cancer. Study in general: Some samples were collected after neoadjuvant chemotherapy; smokers, never-smokers and several histologies were included.

This clone ranks as medium-sized (0.01 to 0.1%). Its antigen remains unidentified. Sequenced by immunoSEQ multiplex PCR; TCRdb stores in-frame clones only, minus some. The sample includes about 8,000 clones, roughly 63% of them seen just once. Study results and limitations: TCRbeta sequencing showed higher T cell infiltration in tumors than uninvolved lung. Only some patients had TCR sequencing, depending on available tissue.

The sequence was obtained from a human donor with non-small cell lung cancer. Sequences were obtained from uninvolved lung tissue not adjacent to the tumor.

The CDR3 protein is CASARLQGTEAFF. The CDR3 bases are TGCGCCAGCGCGCGATTACAGGGCACTGAAGCTTTCTTT. The chain carries TRBV4-1 and TRBJ1-1; possibly TRBD1 for D (6 bases). V lost 8 bases and J 4 bases, leaving 14 bases between the germline ends. The CDR3 is made up of 13 amino acids. Germline CDR1 is MGHRA and CDR2 is YSYEKL.